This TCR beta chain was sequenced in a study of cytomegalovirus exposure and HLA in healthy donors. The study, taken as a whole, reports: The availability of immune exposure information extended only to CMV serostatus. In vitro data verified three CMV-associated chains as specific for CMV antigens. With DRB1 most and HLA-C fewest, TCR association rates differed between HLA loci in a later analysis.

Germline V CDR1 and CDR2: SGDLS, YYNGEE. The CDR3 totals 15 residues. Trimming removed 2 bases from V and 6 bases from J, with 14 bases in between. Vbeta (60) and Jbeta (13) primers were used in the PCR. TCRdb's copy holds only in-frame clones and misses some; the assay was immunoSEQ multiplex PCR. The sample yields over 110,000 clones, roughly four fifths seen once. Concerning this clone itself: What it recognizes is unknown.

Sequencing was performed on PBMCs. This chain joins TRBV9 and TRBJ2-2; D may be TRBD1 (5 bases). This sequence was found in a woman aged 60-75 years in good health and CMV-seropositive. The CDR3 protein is CASSVKQGSAGELFF. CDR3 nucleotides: TGTGCCAGCAGCGTTAAGCAGGGATCGGCCGGGGAGCTGTTTTTT.